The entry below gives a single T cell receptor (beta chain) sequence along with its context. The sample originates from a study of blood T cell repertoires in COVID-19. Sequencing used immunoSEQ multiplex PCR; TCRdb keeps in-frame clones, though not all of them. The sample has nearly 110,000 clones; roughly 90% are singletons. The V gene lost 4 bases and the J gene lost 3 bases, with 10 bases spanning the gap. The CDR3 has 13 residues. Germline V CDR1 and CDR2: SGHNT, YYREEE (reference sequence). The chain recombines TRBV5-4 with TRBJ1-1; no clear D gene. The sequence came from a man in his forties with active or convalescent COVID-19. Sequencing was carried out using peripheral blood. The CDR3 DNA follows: TGTGCCAGCAGCCAGGAGGTGTACACTGAAGCTTTCTTT. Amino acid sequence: CASSQEVYTEAFF.